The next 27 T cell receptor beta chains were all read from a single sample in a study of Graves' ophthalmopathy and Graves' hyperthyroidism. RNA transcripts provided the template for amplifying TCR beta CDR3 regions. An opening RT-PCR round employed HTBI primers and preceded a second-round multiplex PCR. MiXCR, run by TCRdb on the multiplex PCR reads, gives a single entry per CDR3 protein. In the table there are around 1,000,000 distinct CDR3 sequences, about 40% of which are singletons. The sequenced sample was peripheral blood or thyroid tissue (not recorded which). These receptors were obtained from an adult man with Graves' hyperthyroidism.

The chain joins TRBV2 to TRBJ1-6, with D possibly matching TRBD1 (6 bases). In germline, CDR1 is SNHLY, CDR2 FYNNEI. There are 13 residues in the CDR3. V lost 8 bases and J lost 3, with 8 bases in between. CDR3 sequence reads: CASVDSYNSPLHF. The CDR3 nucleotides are TGTGCCAGCGTGGACAGCTATAATTCACCCCTCCACTTT.

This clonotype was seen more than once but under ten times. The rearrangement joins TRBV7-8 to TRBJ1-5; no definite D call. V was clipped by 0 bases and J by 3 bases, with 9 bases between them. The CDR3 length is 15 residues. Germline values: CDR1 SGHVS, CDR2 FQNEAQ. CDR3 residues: CASSLALTLNQPQHF. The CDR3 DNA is TGTGCCAGCAGCTTAGCGCTAACCCTCAATCAGCCCCAGCATTTT.

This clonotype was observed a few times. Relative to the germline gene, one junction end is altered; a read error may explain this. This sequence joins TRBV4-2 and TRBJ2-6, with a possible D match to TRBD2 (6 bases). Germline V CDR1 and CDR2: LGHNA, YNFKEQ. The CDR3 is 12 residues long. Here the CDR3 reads CASSPAEGTEAF. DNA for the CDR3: TGTGCCAGCAGTCCCGCGGAGGGCACTGAAGCTTTC.

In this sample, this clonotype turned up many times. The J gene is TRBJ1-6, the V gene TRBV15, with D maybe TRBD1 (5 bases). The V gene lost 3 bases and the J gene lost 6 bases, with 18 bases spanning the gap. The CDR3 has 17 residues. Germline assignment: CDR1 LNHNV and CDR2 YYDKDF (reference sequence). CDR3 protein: CATSRGKTDTSNSPLHF. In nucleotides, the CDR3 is TGTGCCACCAGCAGGGGGAAGACAGATACGTCTAATTCACCCCTCCACTTT.

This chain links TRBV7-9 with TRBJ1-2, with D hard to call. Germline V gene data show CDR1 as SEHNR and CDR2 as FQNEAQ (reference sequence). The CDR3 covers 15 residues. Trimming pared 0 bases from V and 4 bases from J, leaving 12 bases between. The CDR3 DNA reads TGTGCCAGCAGCTTAGCAGGGCAGGAAATCTATGGCTACACCTTC. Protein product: CASSLAGQEIYGYTF.

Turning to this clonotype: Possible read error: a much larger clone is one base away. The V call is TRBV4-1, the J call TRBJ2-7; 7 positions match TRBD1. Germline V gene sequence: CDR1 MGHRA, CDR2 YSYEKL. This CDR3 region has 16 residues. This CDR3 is CASIQDGTVPSREQYF. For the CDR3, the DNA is TGCGCCAGCATCCAAGATGGGACAGTTCCTTCCCGCGAGCAGTACTTC.

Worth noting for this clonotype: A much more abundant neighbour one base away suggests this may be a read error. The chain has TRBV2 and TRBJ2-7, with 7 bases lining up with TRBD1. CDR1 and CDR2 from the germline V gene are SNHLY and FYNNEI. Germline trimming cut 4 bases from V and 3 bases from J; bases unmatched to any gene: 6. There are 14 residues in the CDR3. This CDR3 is CASSVPGQSYEQYF. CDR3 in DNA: TGTGCCAGCAGTGTACCGGGACAGAGCTACGAGCAGTACTTC.

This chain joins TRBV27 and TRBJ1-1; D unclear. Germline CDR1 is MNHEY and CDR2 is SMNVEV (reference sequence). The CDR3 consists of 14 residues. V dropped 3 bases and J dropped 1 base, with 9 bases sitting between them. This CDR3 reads CASSFGGPNTEAFF. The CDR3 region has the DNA TGTGCCAGCAGTTTCGGTGGACCGAACACTGAAGCTTTCTTT.

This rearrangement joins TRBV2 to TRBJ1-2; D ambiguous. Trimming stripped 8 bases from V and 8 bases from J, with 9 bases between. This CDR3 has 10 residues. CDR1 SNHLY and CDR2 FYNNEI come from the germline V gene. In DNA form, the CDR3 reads TGTGCCAGCGGGCAGCAGGGCTACACCTTC. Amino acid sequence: CASGQQGYTF.

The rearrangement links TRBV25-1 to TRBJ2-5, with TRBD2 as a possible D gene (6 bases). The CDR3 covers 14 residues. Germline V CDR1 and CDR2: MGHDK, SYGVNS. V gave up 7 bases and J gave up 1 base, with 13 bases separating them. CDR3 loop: CASNHGGSQETQYF. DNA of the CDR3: TGTGCCAGCAACCATGGGGGGAGCCAAGAGACCCAGTACTTC. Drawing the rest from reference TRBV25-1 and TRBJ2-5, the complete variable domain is EADIYQTPRYLVIGTGKKITLECSQTMGHDKMYWYQQDPGMELHLIHYSYGVNSTEKGDLSSESTVSRIRTEHFPLTLESARPSHTSQYLCASNHGGSQETQYFGPGTRLLVL.

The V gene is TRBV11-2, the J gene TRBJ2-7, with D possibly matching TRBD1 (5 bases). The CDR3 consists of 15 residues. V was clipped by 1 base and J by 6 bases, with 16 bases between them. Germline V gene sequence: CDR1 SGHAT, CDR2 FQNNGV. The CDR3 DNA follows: TGTGCCAGCAGCTTAGGGATGGCAGGGATCTTCGAGCAGTACTTC. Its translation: CASSLGMAGIFEQYF.

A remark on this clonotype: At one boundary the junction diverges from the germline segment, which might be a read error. The CDR3 loop is CASSFAGHDNSPLRF. The CDR3 DNA is TGTGCCAGCAGTTTCGCGGGACATGATAATTCACCCCTCCGCTTT. This sequence joins TRBV25-1 and TRBJ1-6; D may be TRBD1 (6 bases). The CDR3 length is 15 residues. Germline CDR1 and CDR2: MGHDK and SYGVNS.

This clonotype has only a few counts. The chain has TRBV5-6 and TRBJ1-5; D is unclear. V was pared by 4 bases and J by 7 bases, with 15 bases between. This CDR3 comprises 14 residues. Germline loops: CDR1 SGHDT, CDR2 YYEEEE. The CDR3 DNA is TGTGCCAGCAGCCGGAGGCCCCGCACCCAGCCCCAGCATTTT. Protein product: CASSRRPRTQPQHF.

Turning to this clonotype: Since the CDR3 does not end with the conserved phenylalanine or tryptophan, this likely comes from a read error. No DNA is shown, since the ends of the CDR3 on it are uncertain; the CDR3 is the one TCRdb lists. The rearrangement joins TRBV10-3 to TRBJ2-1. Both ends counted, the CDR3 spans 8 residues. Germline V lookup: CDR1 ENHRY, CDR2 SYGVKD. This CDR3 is CAISERLP.

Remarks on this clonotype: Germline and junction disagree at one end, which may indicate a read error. In DNA form, the CDR3 reads TGTGCCAGCAGCGGACAGGGGTCGTTAGAGACCCGGTACTTC. This translates into CASSGQGSLETRYF. The chain has TRBV6-6 and TRBJ2-5, with 9 bases that match TRBD1. The CDR3 has 14 amino acids. Per germline, CDR1 MNHNY and CDR2 SVGAGI (reference sequence).

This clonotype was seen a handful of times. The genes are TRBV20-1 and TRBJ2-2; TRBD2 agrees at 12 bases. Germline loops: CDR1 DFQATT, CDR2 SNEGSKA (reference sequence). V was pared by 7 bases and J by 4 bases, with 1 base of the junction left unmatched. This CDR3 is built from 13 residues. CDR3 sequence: CSELAGGTGELFF. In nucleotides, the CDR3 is TGCAGTGAACTAGCGGGGGGCACCGGGGAGCTGTTTTTT.

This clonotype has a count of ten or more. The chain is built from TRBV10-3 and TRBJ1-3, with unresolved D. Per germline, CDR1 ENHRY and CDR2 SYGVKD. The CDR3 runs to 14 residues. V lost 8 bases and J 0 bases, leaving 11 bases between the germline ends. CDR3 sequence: CAISPESSGNTIYF. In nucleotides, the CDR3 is TGTGCCATCTCCCCTGAAAGCTCTGGAAACACCATATATTTT.

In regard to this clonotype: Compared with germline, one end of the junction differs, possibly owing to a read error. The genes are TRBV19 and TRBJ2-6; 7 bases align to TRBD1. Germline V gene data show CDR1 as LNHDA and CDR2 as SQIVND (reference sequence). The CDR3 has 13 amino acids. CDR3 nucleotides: TGTGCCAGTAGACACGAGGGGGCCGACGTCCTGACTTTC. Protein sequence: CASRHEGADVLTF.

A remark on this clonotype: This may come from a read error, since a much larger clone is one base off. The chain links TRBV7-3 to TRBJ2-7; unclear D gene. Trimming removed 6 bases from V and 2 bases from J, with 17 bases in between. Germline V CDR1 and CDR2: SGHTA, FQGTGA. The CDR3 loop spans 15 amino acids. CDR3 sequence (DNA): TGTGCCAGCAGACCGAGCGTAGTCTCCACCTACGAGCAGTACTTC. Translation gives CASRPSVVSTYEQYF.

The CDR3 coding sequence is TGTGCCAGCAGCGGAGGGACTCCTTATGAGGCCCAGTACAATGAAAAACTGTTTTTT. It yields the protein CASSGGTPYEAQYNEKLFF. The gene calls are TRBV7-9 and TRBJ1-4; D may be TRBD1 (5 bases). Germline loops: CDR1 SEHNR, CDR2 FQNEAQ (reference sequence). The V end was cut by 5 bases, the J end by 5 bases, with 27 bases between. The CDR3 sequence is 19 residues long.

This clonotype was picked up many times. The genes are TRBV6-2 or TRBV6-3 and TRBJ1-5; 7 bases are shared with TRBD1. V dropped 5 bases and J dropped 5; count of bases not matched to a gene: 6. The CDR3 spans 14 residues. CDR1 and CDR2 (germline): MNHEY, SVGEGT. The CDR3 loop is CASSHGQVHQPQHF. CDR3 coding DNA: TGTGCCAGCAGTCACGGACAGGTTCATCAGCCCCAGCATTTT.

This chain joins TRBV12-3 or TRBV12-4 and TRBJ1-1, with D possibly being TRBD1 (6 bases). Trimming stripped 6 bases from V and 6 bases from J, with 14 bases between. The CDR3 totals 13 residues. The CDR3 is CASRQGQGPEAFF. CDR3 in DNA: TGTGCCAGCAGACAAGGGCAGGGGCCTGAAGCTTTCTTT.

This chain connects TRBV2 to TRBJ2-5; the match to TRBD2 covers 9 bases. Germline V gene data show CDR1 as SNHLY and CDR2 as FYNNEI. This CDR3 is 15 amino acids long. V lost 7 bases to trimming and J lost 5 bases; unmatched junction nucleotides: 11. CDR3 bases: TGTGCCAGCACGGGGGCGGGGGGGAAATTGGAGACCCAGTACTTC. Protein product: CASTGAGGKLETQYF.

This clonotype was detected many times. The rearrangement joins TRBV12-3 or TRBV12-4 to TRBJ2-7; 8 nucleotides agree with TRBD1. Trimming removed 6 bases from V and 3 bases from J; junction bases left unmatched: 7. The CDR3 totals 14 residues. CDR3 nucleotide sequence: TGTGCCAGCAGCCGCGGGACAGGCCTCTACGAGCAGTACTTC. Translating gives CASSRGTGLYEQYF.

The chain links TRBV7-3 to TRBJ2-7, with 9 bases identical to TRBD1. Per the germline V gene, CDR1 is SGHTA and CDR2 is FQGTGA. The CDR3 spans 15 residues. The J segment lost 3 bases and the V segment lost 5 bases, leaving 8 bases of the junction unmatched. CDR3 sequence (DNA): TGTGCCAGCAGCCAAGGGCGGGACAGGGACTACGAGCAGTACTTC. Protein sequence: CASSQGRDRDYEQYF.

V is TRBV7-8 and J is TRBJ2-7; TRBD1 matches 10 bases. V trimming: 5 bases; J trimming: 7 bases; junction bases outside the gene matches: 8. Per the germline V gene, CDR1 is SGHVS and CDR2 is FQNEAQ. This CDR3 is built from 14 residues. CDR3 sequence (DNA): TGTGCCAGCAGCCCGGACAGGGGGAATCGTGAGCAGTACTTC. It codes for CASSPDRGNREQYF. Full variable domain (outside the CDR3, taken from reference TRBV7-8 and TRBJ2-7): GAGVSQSPRYKVAKRGQDVALRCDPISGHVSLFWYQQALGQGPEFLTYFQNEAQLDKSGLPSDRFFAERPEGSVSTLKIQRTQQEDSAVYLCASSPDRGNREQYFGPGTRLTVT.

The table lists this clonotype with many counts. The CDR3 here is CASSSGEQETQYF. The CDR3 nucleotides read TGTGCCAGCAGTTCAGGGGAACAAGAGACCCAGTACTTC. The chain employs TRBV2 and TRBJ2-5; TRBD1 might be the D (6 bases). CDR1 is SNHLY, CDR2 FYNNEI, per germline. V was pared by 5 bases and J by 2 bases, with 9 bases between. The CDR3 spans 13 residues. Looking up the rest from reference TRBV2 and TRBJ2-5 gives the full variable domain: EPEVTQTPSHQVTQMGQEVILRCVPISNHLYFYWYRQILGQKVEFLVSFYNNEISEKSEIFDDQFSVERPDGSNFTLKIRSTKLEDSAMYFCASSSGEQETQYFGPGTRLLVL.